What follows are 28 T cell receptor beta chains derived from one specimen sequenced in a study of shared clonotypes between healthy human individuals. Sequencing was performed with immunoSEQ multiplex PCR; in TCRdb, only in-frame clones are kept and a portion is missing. The sample lists over a million clones, about 96% seen once, with more than 0.9% in the top ten. Sequenced sample: naive CD4+ T cells sorted from blood. Subset here: CD45RA+ positively selected. These receptors originate from a man aged 30 to 39 in good health.

In regard to this clone: This specimen includes other DNA sequences encoding the same CDR3. The CDR3 reads CSVDGTSGRTDTQYF. The CDR3 DNA reads as TGCAGCGTTGACGGTACTAGCGGTCGCACAGATACGCAGTATTTT. This chain connects TRBV29-1 to TRBJ2-3, with TRBD2 matching 8 bases. The CDR3 consists of 15 residues. J was trimmed by 1 base and V by 3 bases; bases with no gene match: 6. CDR1 and CDR2 (germline): SQVTM, ANQGSEA.

J is TRBJ2-2 and V is TRBV5-6; 9 nucleotides line up with TRBD1. The germline gives CDR1 SGHDT, CDR2 YYEEEE. V was pared by 8 bases and J by 4 bases, with 9 bases of the junction left unmatched. CDR3 length: 15 amino acids. The CDR3: CASLRGQGGTGELFF. CDR3 DNA sequence: TGTGCCAGTCTGAGGGGACAGGGAGGCACCGGGGAGCTGTTTTTT.

The genes are TRBV30 and TRBJ1-5, with D possibly being TRBD1 (5 bases). The length of the CDR3 is 14 residues. CDR1 and CDR2 from the germline V gene are GTSNPN and SVGIG (reference sequence). The ends were cut back, 2 bases at V and 4 bases at J, with 12 bases in the middle. CDR3: CAWSREGKNQPQHF. The DNA for the CDR3 is TGTGCCTGGAGTAGGGAGGGGAAGAATCAGCCCCAGCATTTT.

A single count supports this clone. V gene TRBV7-2 combines with J gene TRBJ2-2; possibly TRBD1 for D (5 bases). Germline V gene sequence: CDR1 SGHTA, CDR2 FQGNSA. The V and J ends lost 2 bases and 6 bases respectively, with 10 bases between them. This CDR3 has 14 residues. CDR3 nucleotides: TGTGCCAGCAGCTTACTACTGGGGCCCGGGGAGCTGTTTTTT. Translated: CASSLLLGPGELFF.

This CDR3 is CASSNEAGGIYEQFF. The CDR3 DNA reads as TGTGCCAGCTCCAACGAGGCAGGGGGCATTTATGAGCAGTTCTTC. V gene TRBV18 combines with J gene TRBJ2-1; 8 bases agree with TRBD1. Germline CDR1 and CDR2: KGHSH and LQKENI. The length of the CDR3 is 15 residues. Germline trimming cut 6 bases from V and 8 bases from J; bases unmatched to any gene: 12. Complete variable domain (other parts from reference TRBV18 and TRBJ2-1): NAGVMQNPRHLVRRRGQEARLRCSPMKGHSHVYWYRQLPEEGLKFMVYLQKENIIDESGMPKERFSAEFPKEGPSILRIQQVVRGDSAAYFCASSNEAGGIYEQFFGPGTRLTVL.

The chain combines TRBV12-5 with TRBJ2-7; D not certain. The CDR3 has 11 amino acids. Germline lookup yields CDR1 LGHNT and CDR2 FRNRAP. With 5 bases removed from V and 3 bases from J, the gap between germline ends came to 5 bases. The CDR3 reads CASGTDYEQYF. CDR3 coding DNA: TGTGCTAGTGGTACCGACTACGAGCAGTACTTC.

The V call is TRBV5-1, the J call TRBJ2-6; possibly TRBD2 for D (6 bases). Looked up from germline, CDR1 is SGHRS and CDR2 is YFSETQ. CDR3 length equals 19 residues. V lost 1 base and J lost 0, with 17 bases in between. The CDR3 region has the DNA TGCGCCAGCAGCTTGTTTGTTTCGGGACTCAGCTCTGGGGCCAACGTCCTGACTTTC. Amino acids: CASSLFVSGLSSGANVLTF.

This chain joins TRBV7-9 and TRBJ2-7, with 9 bases lining up with TRBD1. The CDR3 consists of 16 residues. CDR1 is SEHNR, CDR2 FQNEAQ, per germline (reference sequence). Losses at the gene ends were 4 bases for V and 6 bases for J; bases not matched to a gene: 13. For the CDR3, the DNA is TGTGCCAGCAGCTCCCGGGGCGGGACAGGGCTCTCCGAGCAGTACTTC. This translates into CASSSRGGTGLSEQYF.

The V call is TRBV19, the J call TRBJ1-5, with TRBD1 identical over 7 bases. Germline loops: CDR1 LNHDA, CDR2 SQIVND (reference sequence). V shed 4 bases, J shed 0 bases, and the junction held 6 bases outside the gene matches. The CDR3 totals 16 residues. CDR3 sequence (DNA): TGTGCCAGTAGTAGGCAGGGGGAGGTTAGCAATCAGCCCCAGCATTTT. Residues: CASSRQGEVSNQPQHF.

The chain couples TRBV6-1 to TRBJ1-5, with D unresolved. Deletions cut 6 bases from V and 6 bases from J, with 12 bases between. Germline V gene lookup returns CDR1 MNHNS and CDR2 SASEGT. The CDR3 has 13 amino acids. CDR3 sequence (DNA): TGTGCCAGCAGCCAGGACTTGAGTCAGCCCCAGCATTTT. It translates to CASSQDLSQPQHF.

The V call is TRBV27, the J call TRBJ2-5; D ambiguous. V dropped 5 bases and J dropped 3 bases, with 7 bases sitting between them. In germline, CDR1 is MNHEY, CDR2 SMNVEV (reference sequence). The CDR3 runs to 12 residues. This chain's CDR3 is CASSRPKETQYF. The CDR3 coding sequence is TGTGCCAGCAGTCGCCCCAAAGAGACCCAGTACTTC.

The chain combines TRBV7-9 with TRBJ2-2, with a tentative D call TRBD1 (6 bases). CDR3 size: 18 residues. Germline-derived CDR1 and CDR2 are SEHNR and FQNEAQ (reference sequence). V was shortened by 4 bases and J by 4 bases, with 22 bases between the two germline ends. The CDR3 nucleotides read TGTGCCAGCAGCTCCAAATTTAACAGGGCTTCGAGCACCGGGGAGCTGTTTTTT. This sequence encodes CASSSKFNRASSTGELFF.

This clone showed up just once. V is TRBV11-2 and J is TRBJ2-1, with 8 bases lining up with TRBD2. Germline V CDR1 and CDR2: SGHAT, FQNNGV. CDR3 length: 16 residues. Unmatched junction bases numbered 1, after V lost 0 bases and J lost 0 bases. The CDR3 nucleotides are TGTGCCAGCAGCTTAGAAAGCGGGAGCTCCTACAATGAGCAGTTCTTC. It codes for CASSLESGSSYNEQFF. Complete variable domain (other parts from reference TRBV11-2 and TRBJ2-1): EAGVAQSPRYKIIEKRQSVAFWCNPISGHATLYWYQQILGQGPKLLIQFQNNGVVDDSQLPKDRFSAERLKGVDSTLKIQPAKLEDSAVYLCASSLESGSSYNEQFFGPGTRLTVL.

The gene calls are TRBV2 and TRBJ2-5; D perhaps matches TRBD2 (5 bases). The germline gives CDR1 SNHLY, CDR2 FYNNEI. CDR3 length: 13 amino acids. The germline V and J ends were trimmed by 4 bases and 7 bases, with 13 bases remaining between them. The CDR3 spells CASSGGTEGTQYF. CDR3 sequence (DNA): TGTGCCAGCAGTGGAGGAACAGAGGGGACCCAGTACTTC.

Comment on this clone: Other DNA sequences of this sample code for an identical CDR3. The rearrangement links TRBV5-4 to TRBJ2-1, with 10 bases fitting TRBD2. CDR3 size: 15 residues. With 5 bases clipped from V and 0 bases from J, the junction kept 2 bases outside the gene matches. Germline loops: CDR1 SGHNT, CDR2 YYREEE (reference sequence). As DNA, the CDR3 is TGTGCCAGCAGTTCTAGCGGGGGCTCCTACAATGAGCAGTTCTTC. Translated: CASSSSGGSYNEQFF.

CDR3 nucleotides: TGCGCCAGCAGCCAAGTAGGGGCAGATACGCAGTATTTT. It encodes CASSQVGADTQYF. The chain couples TRBV4-1 to TRBJ2-3, with a tentative D call TRBD1 (5 bases). Germline lookup yields CDR1 MGHRA and CDR2 YSYEKL. Trimming removed 1 base from V and 4 bases from J, with 6 bases in between. This CDR3 contains 13 residues.

The J gene is TRBJ2-2, the V gene TRBV14, with 9 bases fitting TRBD1. With V trimmed by 3 bases and J by 3 bases, 5 bases remained unmatched. Germline V gene sequence: CDR1 SGHDN, CDR2 FVKESK. The CDR3 runs 16 residues. The CDR3 reads CASSQNRGRYTGELFF. In nucleotides, the CDR3 is TGTGCCAGCAGCCAGAACAGGGGGCGTTACACCGGGGAGCTGTTTTTT. Full variable domain (remainder filled in from reference TRBV14 and TRBJ2-2): EAGVTQFPSHSVIEKGQTVTLRCDPISGHDNLYWYRRVMGKEIKFLLHFVKESKQDESGMPNNRFLAERTGGTYSTLKVQPAELEDSGVYFCASSQNRGRYTGELFFGEGSRLTVL.

The V gene is TRBV2, the J gene TRBJ2-5, with D tentatively TRBD1 or TRBD2 (6 bases each). This CDR3 is 16 amino acids long. Germline CDR1 reads SNHLY; CDR2 reads FYNNEI. The V end lost 7 bases, the J end lost 5 bases, and 23 bases lay between the germline ends. CDR3 sequence: CASIQGGRPLGETQYF. The CDR3 nucleotides are TGTGCCAGCATCCAAGGGGGGAGGCCCCTGGGGGAGACCCAGTACTTC. Filled out from reference TRBV2 and TRBJ2-5, the complete variable domain reads EPEVTQTPSHQVTQMGQEVILRCVPISNHLYFYWYRQILGQKVEFLVSFYNNEISEKSEIFDDQFSVERPDGSNFTLKIRSTKLEDSAMYFCASIQGGRPLGETQYFGPGTRLLVL.

The CDR3 region is CASSLATGSVYGYTF. The CDR3 DNA reads as TGTGCCAGCAGCTTAGCTACGGGATCCGTCTATGGCTACACCTTC. The chain combines TRBV7-9 with TRBJ1-2; unclear D gene. The CDR3 is made up of 15 amino acids. CDR1 and CDR2 from the germline V gene are SEHNR and FQNEAQ (reference sequence). V gave up 0 bases and J gave up 4 bases, with 12 bases separating them. Drawing the rest from reference TRBV7-9 and TRBJ1-2, the complete variable domain is DTGVSQNPRHKITKRGQNVTFRCDPISEHNRLYWYRQTLGQGPEFLTYFQNEAQLEKSRLLSDRFSAERPKGSFSTLEIQRTEQGDSAMYLCASSLATGSVYGYTFGSGTRLTVV.

On this clone itself: At the DNA level, this CDR3 is encoded by other sequences in the same sample as well. The CDR3 is CASSISDNYGYTF. DNA for the CDR3: TGTGCCAGTAGTATATCAGACAACTATGGCTACACCTTC. The V call is TRBV19, the J call TRBJ1-2; D unclear. Trimming left V 2 bases short and J 2 bases short, with 6 bases between. CDR1 and CDR2 (germline): LNHDA, SQIVND (reference sequence). The CDR3 totals 13 residues.

The rearrangement uses TRBV5-1 and TRBJ2-3; D is unclear. Trimming removed 4 bases at V and 5 bases at J, with 14 bases between. Germline V gives CDR1 SGHRS, CDR2 YFSETQ. This CDR3 spans 14 amino acids. The CDR3 DNA follows: TGCGCCAGCAGCACGAGGACGGCAATAGATACGCAGTATTTT. Translated: CASSTRTAIDTQYF.

The chain links TRBV11-2 to TRBJ2-1, with D perhaps TRBD1 (6 bases). The CDR3 contains 16 residues. The germline CDR1 and CDR2 sequences are SGHAT and FQNNGV. Trimming removed 5 bases at V and 0 bases at J, with 14 bases between. CDR3 region: CASSQATGSSYNEQFF. The CDR3 DNA is TGTGCCAGCAGCCAAGCTACAGGGAGCTCCTACAATGAGCAGTTCTTC. Full variable domain (missing parts from reference TRBV11-2 and TRBJ2-1): EAGVAQSPRYKIIEKRQSVAFWCNPISGHATLYWYQQILGQGPKLLIQFQNNGVVDDSQLPKDRFSAERLKGVDSTLKIQPAKLEDSAVYLCASSQATGSSYNEQFFGPGTRLTVL.

This chain uses TRBV29-1 with TRBJ1-1; 7 bases agree with TRBD1. Germline trimming cut 8 bases from V and 5 bases from J; bases unmatched to any gene: 11. Germline V gives CDR1 SQVTM, CDR2 ANQGSEA. The CDR3 extends over 13 amino acids. The CDR3: CSPSTMTGTEAFF. The CDR3, as DNA: TGCAGCCCGTCTACTATGACAGGGACTGAAGCTTTCTTT.

This chain uses TRBV14 with TRBJ1-1; D uncertain. CDR1 and CDR2 from the germline V gene are SGHDN and FVKESK. The germline V and J ends were trimmed by 6 bases and 0 bases, with 23 bases remaining between them. This CDR3 region has 18 residues. The CDR3 loop reads CASSTMKLGAPLNTEAFF. DNA of the CDR3: TGTGCCAGCAGTACGATGAAATTGGGAGCCCCGTTGAACACTGAAGCTTTCTTT. The full variable domain, completed using reference TRBV14 and TRBJ1-1, is EAGVTQFPSHSVIEKGQTVTLRCDPISGHDNLYWYRRVMGKEIKFLLHFVKESKQDESGMPNNRFLAERTGGTYSTLKVQPAELEDSGVYFCASSTMKLGAPLNTEAFFGQGTRLTVV.

The rearrangement uses TRBV7-9 and TRBJ1-2; 10 bases fit TRBD1. V trimming: 5 bases; J trimming: 3 bases; junction bases outside the gene matches: 18. Germline CDR1 SEHNR, CDR2 FQNEAQ (reference sequence). The CDR3 totals 19 residues. CDR3 residues: CASSNKDGDRGRGYYGYTF. In DNA, the CDR3 is TGTGCCAGCAGCAACAAGGATGGGGACAGGGGAAGAGGGTACTATGGCTACACCTTC.

The V call is TRBV5-4, the J call TRBJ2-7, with D possibly being TRBD1 (6 bases). The CDR3 consists of 12 residues. V lost 5 bases to trimming and J lost 5 bases, with 11 bases between them. Germline-derived CDR1 and CDR2 are SGHNT and YYREEE (reference sequence). The CDR3 DNA is TGTGCCAGCAGTAACAGGGCCGACGAGCAGTACTTC. Its protein product is CASSNRADEQYF. Combining the CDR3 with reference TRBV5-4 and TRBJ2-7 gives the whole variable domain ETGVTQSPTHLIKTRGQQVTLRCSSQSGHNTVSWYQQALGQGPQFIFQYYREEENGRGNFPPRFSGLQFPNYSSELNVNALELDDSALYLCASSNRADEQYFGPGTRLTVT.

The gene calls are TRBV9 and TRBJ2-1, with 10 positions matching TRBD2. This CDR3 has 16 residues. J lost 7 bases, V lost 0 bases, and 7 bases had no gene match. Germline loops: CDR1 SGDLS, CDR2 YYNGEE. The CDR3 here is CASSVEVAGGGNEQFF. The CDR3, as DNA: TGTGCCAGCAGCGTAGAGGTAGCGGGAGGTGGGAATGAGCAGTTCTTC.

V is TRBV7-2 and J is TRBJ2-7, with D maybe TRBD2 (6 bases). The V and J ends lost 1 base and 3 bases respectively, with 16 bases between them. The CDR3 runs 16 residues. The germline gives CDR1 SGHTA, CDR2 FQGNSA. The CDR3 is CASSLGASRELYEQYF. CDR3 sequence (DNA): TGTGCCAGCAGCTTAGGGGCCTCACGGGAGCTCTACGAGCAGTACTTC.